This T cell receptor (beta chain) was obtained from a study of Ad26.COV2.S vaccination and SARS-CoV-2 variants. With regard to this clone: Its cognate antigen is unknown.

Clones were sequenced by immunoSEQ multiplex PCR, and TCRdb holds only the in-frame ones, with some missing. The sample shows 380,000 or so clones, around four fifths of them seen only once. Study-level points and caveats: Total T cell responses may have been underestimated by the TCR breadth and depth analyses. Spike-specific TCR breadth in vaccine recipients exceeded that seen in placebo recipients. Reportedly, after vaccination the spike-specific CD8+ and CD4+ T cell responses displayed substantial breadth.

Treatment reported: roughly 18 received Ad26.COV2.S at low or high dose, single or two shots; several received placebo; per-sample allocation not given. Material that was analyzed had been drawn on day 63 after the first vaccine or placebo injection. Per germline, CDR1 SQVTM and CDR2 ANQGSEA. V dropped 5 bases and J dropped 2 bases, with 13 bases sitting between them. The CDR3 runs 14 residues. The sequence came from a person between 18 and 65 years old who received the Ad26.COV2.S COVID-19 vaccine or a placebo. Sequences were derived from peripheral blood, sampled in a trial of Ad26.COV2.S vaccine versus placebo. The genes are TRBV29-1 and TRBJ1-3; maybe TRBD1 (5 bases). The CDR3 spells CSVLPGTAGNTIYF. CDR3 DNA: TGCAGCGTTCTACCCGGGACCGCTGGAAACACCATATATTTT.